Listed here are 22 T cell receptor beta chains from one sample, sequenced in a study of shared clonotypes between healthy human individuals. CD45RO-negative, CCR7-positively selected cells formed the naive CD8 fraction, excluding terminally differentiated effector memory CD45RA+ cells. Sequencing used immunoSEQ multiplex PCR; TCRdb keeps in-frame clones, though not all of them. The sample includes about 600,000 clones, around 95% of them seen just once. Sequenced input: naive CD8+ T cells sorted from blood. The origin of the receptors is a woman in her twenties or thirties in good health.

The chain couples TRBV27 to TRBJ2-7, with 9 nucleotides matching TRBD2. This CDR3 is 14 amino acids long. Trimming at V came to 3 bases and at J to 4 bases, leaving 4 bases not matched to a gene. Germline CDR1 is MNHEY and CDR2 is SMNVEV (reference sequence). CDR3 amino acids: CASSFSGGQYEQYF. The DNA for the CDR3 is TGTGCCAGCAGTTTTAGCGGGGGCCAATACGAGCAGTACTTC.

The chain joins TRBV4-1 to TRBJ2-7, with TRBD1 matching 9 bases. With V trimmed by 2 bases and J by 1 base, 6 bases remained unmatched. The CDR3 is 16 residues long. Per the germline V gene, CDR1 is MGHRA and CDR2 is YSYEKL. CDR3 in DNA: TGCGCCAGCAGCCAATCGGACAGGGGCACGTCCTACGAGCAGTACTTC. It yields the protein CASSQSDRGTSYEQYF.

The chain uses TRBV29-1 and TRBJ1-2; D gene unclear. CDR1 SQVTM and CDR2 ANQGSEA come from the germline V gene. Trimming took 0 bases from V and 4 from J, leaving 12 bases between them. This CDR3 comprises 14 residues. CDR3 nucleotides: TGCAGCGTTGAAGATAGGGAAGGGTTCTATGGCTACACCTTC. As protein: CSVEDREGFYGYTF.

The chain combines TRBV4-2 with TRBJ2-3; possibly TRBD2 for D (5 bases). The germline gives CDR1 LGHNA, CDR2 YNFKEQ. The CDR3 is 16 residues long. The ends were cut back, 1 base at V and 4 bases at J, with 15 bases in the middle. CDR3 sequence: CASSQAASSVADTQYF. The CDR3 DNA sequence: TGTGCCAGCAGCCAAGCGGCTAGCTCTGTTGCAGATACGCAGTATTTT.

The chain carries TRBV5-4 and TRBJ2-1; the match to TRBD1 covers 10 bases. The junction had 6 bases not matched to a gene; V was cut back by 3 bases and J by 6 bases. Germline loops: CDR1 SGHNT, CDR2 YYREEE (reference sequence). There are 15 residues in the CDR3. The CDR3 loop reads CASSSPGTGVNEQFF. As DNA, the CDR3 is TGTGCCAGCAGCTCACCCGGGACAGGGGTCAATGAGCAGTTCTTC.

A word on this clone: This sample also contains other DNA sequences that code for the same CDR3. The V gene is TRBV4-1, the J gene TRBJ1-3; D possibly corresponds to TRBD1 (6 bases). V lost 0 bases and J lost 4, with 10 bases in between. Germline-derived CDR1 and CDR2 are MGHRA and YSYEKL. The CDR3 extends over 15 amino acids. Here the CDR3 DNA reads TGCGCCAGCAGCCAAGACCGGGGGCCGGGAAACACCATATATTTT. This codes for CASSQDRGPGNTIYF.

The rearrangement links TRBV5-1 to TRBJ2-3; 11 nucleotides align to TRBD2. Per germline, CDR1 SGHRS and CDR2 YFSETQ. J was trimmed by 4 bases and V by 5 bases; bases with no gene match: 6. The CDR3 spans 15 residues. The CDR3 bases are TGCGCCAGCAGGTTTAGCGGGAGGGTCCCAGATACGCAGTATTTT. It is translated as CASRFSGRVPDTQYF.

A few counts support this clone. The chain employs TRBV4-2 and TRBJ2-1; no clear D. The CDR3 extends over 11 amino acids. V was pared by 6 bases and J by 8 bases, with 8 bases between. Germline loops: CDR1 LGHNA, CDR2 YNFKEQ. CDR3 in amino acids: CASRDNHEQFF. CDR3 bases: TGTGCCAGCAGGGATAACCATGAGCAGTTCTTC.

This chain connects TRBV10-2 to TRBJ2-5, with a tentative D call TRBD1 (6 bases). Trimming shortened V by 3 bases and J by 4 bases, and 6 bases separated the two germline ends. The germline gives CDR1 WSHSY, CDR2 SAAADI. This CDR3 has 12 amino acids. This chain's CDR3 is CASSDRGETQYF. The CDR3 DNA reads as TGCGCCAGCAGTGACAGGGGAGAGACCCAGTACTTC.

The chain employs TRBV10-3 and TRBJ2-7; D not resolved. Looked up from germline, CDR1 is ENHRY and CDR2 is SYGVKD. The CDR3 is 14 amino acids. The V and J ends lost 2 bases and 5 bases respectively, with 13 bases between them. The DNA for the CDR3 is TGTGCCATCAGTGAGCCCGACTCGATCCACGAGCAGTACTTC. Translation: CAISEPDSIHEQYF.

This sequence joins TRBV30 and TRBJ2-5, with D perhaps assigned TRBD1 or TRBD2 (5 bases each). The V gene's germline CDR1 is GTSNPN and CDR2 SVGIG (reference sequence). CDR3 length: 15 amino acids. V lost 2 bases to trimming and J lost 5 bases, with 18 bases between them. DNA for the CDR3: TGTGCCTGGAGTCCCGGGACCACCAAACTGGAGACCCAGTACTTC. Its translation is CAWSPGTTKLETQYF.

The rearrangement uses TRBV27 and TRBJ1-1; 10 bases map to TRBD1. Per the germline V gene, CDR1 is MNHEY and CDR2 is SMNVEV (reference sequence). The J segment lost 2 bases and the V segment lost 11 bases, leaving 8 bases of the junction unmatched. This CDR3 contains 14 residues. CDR3 DNA sequence: TGTGCCTCCAAGACAGGGGGCCTCAACACTGAAGCTTTCTTT. Translated, it gives CASKTGGLNTEAFF.

The DNA for the CDR3 is TGTGCCAGCAGCGGATGGACTAGCGGGAGTAGGCAGTTCTTC. Amino acids: CASSGWTSGSRQFF. J is TRBJ2-1 and V is TRBV5-6; 13 bases are a match to TRBD2. Germline assignment: CDR1 SGHDT and CDR2 YYEEEE. The CDR3 runs to 14 residues. V shed 4 bases, J shed 12 bases, and the junction held 7 bases outside the gene matches.

The genes are TRBV6-5 and TRBJ2-7, with D possibly matching TRBD2 (6 bases). The germline CDR1 and CDR2 sequences are MNHEY and SVGAGI. Trimming pared 0 bases from V and 3 bases from J, leaving 9 bases between. The CDR3 loop spans 14 amino acids. CDR3 coding DNA: TGTGCCAGCAGTTACTCAGGACTATTCTACGAGCAGTACTTC. It translates to CASSYSGLFYEQYF.

The CDR3 DNA reads TGTGCCAGCAGCTTTCGACAGGTTCCATACGAGCAGTACTTC. It encodes CASSFRQVPYEQYF. V is TRBV5-6 and J is TRBJ2-7, with D perhaps TRBD1 (6 bases). This CDR3 comprises 14 residues. The V end was cut by 2 bases, the J end by 4 bases, with 13 bases between. CDR1 and CDR2 (germline): SGHDT, YYEEEE.

The chain couples TRBV28 to TRBJ2-7, with 10 bases aligning to TRBD1. CDR1 and CDR2 (germline): MDHEN, SYDVKM. The CDR3 has 14 amino acids. V was clipped by 1 base and J by 6 bases; unmatched bases: 3. CDR3 bases: TGTGCCAGCAGTTTATCTGGGACAGGGGCCGAGCAGTACTTC. It encodes CASSLSGTGAEQYF. Together with reference TRBV28 and TRBJ2-7, the CDR3 gives the full variable domain: DVKVTQSSRYLVKRTGEKVFLECVQDMDHENMFWYRQDPGLGLRLIYFSYDVKMKEKGDIPEGYSVSREKKERFSLILESASTNQTSMYLCASSLSGTGAEQYFGPGTRLTVT.

The chain joins TRBV15 to TRBJ1-5; D unclear. Trimming took 3 bases from V and 2 from J, leaving 8 bases between them. Looked up from germline, CDR1 is LNHNV and CDR2 is YYDKDF (reference sequence). The CDR3 totals 14 residues. The CDR3 sequence is CATSSGSGNQPQHF. DNA of the CDR3: TGTGCCACCAGCAGCGGCAGCGGCAATCAGCCCCAGCATTTT.

J is TRBJ1-4 and V is TRBV28; D unclear. The CDR3 is 13 residues long. Trimming removed 6 bases at V and 7 bases at J, with 12 bases between. CDR1 is MDHEN, CDR2 SYDVKM, per germline. The CDR3 sequence: CASRSPFIEKLFF. In DNA form, the CDR3 reads TGTGCCAGCAGATCCCCCTTCATTGAAAAACTGTTTTTT. The whole variable domain, remainder taken from reference TRBV28 and TRBJ1-4, is DVKVTQSSRYLVKRTGEKVFLECVQDMDHENMFWYRQDPGLGLRLIYFSYDVKMKEKGDIPEGYSVSREKKERFSLILESASTNQTSMYLCASRSPFIEKLFFGSGTQLSVL.

V and J are TRBV28 and TRBJ2-5; 12 nucleotides line up with TRBD2. With V trimmed by 5 bases and J by 4 bases, 11 bases remained unmatched. The CDR3 is 17 residues long. Germline V gives CDR1 MDHEN, CDR2 SYDVKM. The DNA of the CDR3 is TGTGCCAGCAGTCCCCCCCCCGAGGGACTAGCGGGAGAGACCCAGTACTTC. This encodes CASSPPPEGLAGETQYF.

There are a few counts of this clone. The rearrangement uses TRBV7-6 and TRBJ1-5; no clear D gene. Germline V lookup: CDR1 SGHVS, CDR2 FNYEAQ. The V and J ends lost 1 base and 7 bases respectively, with 8 bases between them. This CDR3 has 13 amino acids. CDR3 nucleotides: TGTGCCAGCAGCTTAGGAGGGTGGCAGCCCCAGCATTTT. This encodes CASSLGGWQPQHF.

The chain employs TRBV7-9 and TRBJ2-3; 8 bases line up with TRBD2. The CDR3 is 16 residues long. Germline CDR1 reads SEHNR; CDR2 reads FQNEAQ (reference sequence). V was clipped by 5 bases and J by 0 bases; unmatched bases: 7. CDR3 region: CASSPLAASSTDTQYF. The CDR3 nucleotides read TGTGCCAGCAGCCCACTAGCGGCCTCTAGCACAGATACGCAGTATTTT.

This chain uses TRBV5-8 with TRBJ2-5; 12 bases are shared with TRBD2. J was trimmed by 6 bases and V by 0 bases; bases with no gene match: 12. CDR3 length: 18 residues. From germline, CDR1 is SGHTS and CDR2 YDEGEE. CDR3 sequence (DNA): TGTGCCAGCAGCTTGGGACTAGCGGGAGATTTAGACCGACAGACCCAGTACTTC. Its protein is CASSLGLAGDLDRQTQYF. Full variable domain (rest looked up from reference TRBV5-8 and TRBJ2-5): EAGVTQSPTHLIKTRGQQATLRCSPISGHTSVYWYQQALGLGLQFLLWYDEGEERNRGNFPPRFSGRQFPNYSSELNVNALELEDSALYLCASSLGLAGDLDRQTQYFGPGTRLLVL.